Listed below are T cell receptor beta chains from one sample, sequenced in a study of shared T cell receptors in the human thymus. The table came from immunoSEQ multiplex PCR; TCRdb's copy has only in-frame clones and leaves some out. The sample yields a few hundred thousand clones, 95% seen once. The specimen was thymocytes. Receptors originate from a human donor. Both conserved end residues are part of each CDR3. A D gene is named only where the DNA matches it firmly. The size of a clone is reported for some rows only, either as once, few or many, or as a class for expanded clones.

j_call | v_call | d_call | clone_size | cdr3_aa | cdr3_nt
TRBJ2-1 | TRBV6-1 | TRBD2 | - | CASRMTSGSYNEQFF | TGTGCCAGCAGAATGACTAGCGGGTCTTACAATGAGCAGTTCTTC
TRBJ1-6 | TRBV5-1 | - | once | CASSLGRHMGSPLHF | TGCGCCAGCAGCTTGGGGAGGCATATGGGTTCACCCCTCCACTTT
TRBJ2-1 | TRBV5-4 | - | - | CASSLRDPFQTGYNEQFF | TGTGCCAGCAGCTTGCGAGACCCCTTCCAGACGGGGTACAATGAGCAGTTCTTC
TRBJ2-3 | TRBV7-9 | - | once | CASSLGQADTQYF | TGTGCCAGCAGCTTAGGGCAGGCAGATACGCAGTATTTT
TRBJ2-1 | TRBV11-2 | TRBD2 | once | CAGSGTSSNEQFF | TGTGCCGGCTCTGGGACTAGCTCCAATGAGCAGTTCTTC
TRBJ2-7 | TRBV11-2 | - | - | CASSFPPQGPYEQYF | TGTGCCAGCAGCTTTCCTCCCCAGGGACCCTACGAGCAGTACTTC
TRBJ1-5 | TRBV5-1 | TRBD1 | once | CASSPDAGGFQPQHF | TGCGCCAGCAGCCCCGATGCAGGGGGCTTTCAGCCCCAGCATTTT
TRBJ1-1 | TRBV5-4 | - | - | CASSLERGTEAFF | TGTGCCAGCAGCTTGGAGCGTGGGACTGAAGCTTTCTTT
TRBJ2-7 | TRBV7-9 | - | - | CASSRSVQIRAHPYEQYF | TGTGCCAGCAGCCGGTCGGTTCAAATCAGGGCGCATCCCTACGAGCAGTACTTC
TRBJ1-3 | TRBV7-9 | - | - | CASNLTGNTIYF | TGTGCCAGCAACCTGACAGGAAACACCATATATTTT
TRBJ2-7 | TRBV30 | TRBD1 | once | CAWSPYGTGHYEQYF | TGTGCCTGGAGCCCCTACGGGACAGGGCACTACGAGCAGTACTTC
TRBJ2-1 | TRBV5-6 | TRBD2 | - | CASSFMASGSGVIPPEQFF | TGTGCCAGCAGCTTTATGGCTAGCGGGAGCGGCGTAATTCCCCCCGAGCAGTTCTTC
TRBJ2-7 | TRBV14 | - | - | CASSQGTGGAYEQYF | TGTGCCAGCAGCCAGGGCACAGGGGGGGCCTACGAGCAGTACTTC
TRBJ1-2 | TRBV6-5 | - | few | CASSPTLNYGYTF | TGTGCCAGCAGCCCGACCCTGAACTATGGCTACACCTTC
TRBJ1-6 | TRBV28 | - | - | CASSLYSVAQVNSPLHF | TGTGCCAGCAGTTTATATTCGGTGGCCCAGGTTAATTCACCCCTCCACTTT
TRBJ1-1 | TRBV28 | - | - | CASLRRPGESTEAFF | TGTGCCAGCTTGCGTCGTCCGGGGGAAAGCACTGAAGCTTTCTTT
TRBJ1-1 | TRBV14 | TRBD1 | - | CASSQGGTGYTEAFF | TGTGCCAGCAGCCAAGGGGGGACAGGGTACACTGAAGCTTTCTTT
TRBJ2-5 | TRBV5-1 | - | once | CASARSSQETQYF | TGCGCCAGCGCTCGGAGTAGCCAAGAGACCCAGTACTTC
TRBJ2-3 | TRBV23-1 | TRBD1 | - | CASSGGQGLADTQYF | TGCGCCAGCAGTGGGGGACAGGGATTAGCAGATACGCAGTATTTT
TRBJ1-5 | TRBV28 | - | - | CASSFFGQGGQPQHF | TGTGCCAGCAGTTTCTTCGGCCAGGGAGGTCAGCCCCAGCATTTT
TRBJ1-5 | TRBV21-1 | - | - | CASSKWNRIGQPQHF | TGTGCCAGCAGCAAATGGAACAGGATAGGACAGCCCCAGCATTTT
TRBJ2-5 | TRBV6-5 | - | - | CASSHFWRCETQYF | TGTGCCAGCAGTCACTTTTGGCGTTGTGAGACCCAGTACTTC
TRBJ2-1 | TRBV19 | TRBD1 | - | CASRTGQLSYNEQFF | TGTGCCAGTAGAACGGGACAGCTCTCCTACAATGAGCAGTTCTTC
TRBJ2-1 | TRBV30 | - | - | CAFLMESYNEQFF | TGTGCCTTCTTAATGGAATCCTACAATGAGCAGTTCTTC
TRBJ2-3 | TRBV2 | TRBD1 | - | CASSWTGEVEASGQWTDTQYF | TGTGCCAGCAGTTGGACAGGGGAGGTGGAGGCTAGCGGCCAGTGGACAGATACGCAGTATTTT
TRBJ2-7 | TRBV7-2 | - | - | CASSPRQGHEQYF | TGTGCCAGCAGCCCGCGCCAGGGACACGAGCAGTACTTC
TRBJ1-5 | TRBV2 | TRBD1 | once | CASRRIDRVGQPQHF | TGTGCCAGCAGGAGAATAGACAGGGTCGGGCAGCCCCAGCATTTT
TRBJ1-4 | TRBV14 | - | - | CASSLGGGGEKLFF | TGTGCCAGCAGCCTTGGGGGAGGGGGTGAAAAACTGTTTTTT
TRBJ2-1 | TRBV7-2 | TRBD2 | - | CASSLGLAGGPGNEQFF | TGTGCCAGCAGCTTAGGACTAGCGGGAGGGCCGGGAAATGAGCAGTTCTTC
TRBJ2-1 | TRBV5-1 | TRBD2 | once | CASSLLRVAGERNEQFF | TGCGCCAGCAGCTTGCTTCGAGTGGCGGGAGAAAGAAATGAGCAGTTCTTC
TRBJ2-7 | TRBV4-1 | - | - | CASSPIWGTPTQQYF | TGCGCCAGCAGCCCTATCTGGGGTACTCCTACGCAGCAGTACTTC
TRBJ2-2 | TRBV14 | - | - | CASSQEWGPNTGELFF | TGTGCCAGCAGCCAAGAATGGGGACCGAACACCGGGGAGCTGTTTTTT